This TCR beta chain was identified during a study of blood T cell repertoires in COVID-19. Method: immunoSEQ multiplex PCR; TCRdb's copy keeps in-frame clones and lacks some. The data hold around 400,000 clones, with nearly 90% observed a single time. Trimming cost V 6 bases and J 2 bases, with 10 bases left between them. CDR1 is MDHEN, CDR2 SYDVKM, per germline. This CDR3 has 13 amino acids. The sample consisted of PBMCs or T cells enriched from blood (not recorded which). This chain connects TRBV28 to TRBJ1-2; D ambiguous. The TCR comes from a woman aged 25 to 45 who had recovered from COVID-19. This CDR3 is CASRPDGNYGYTF. The CDR3 DNA follows: TGTGCCAGCAGACCAGACGGGAACTATGGCTACACCTTC.